This record concerns one T cell receptor (beta chain) sequence. No cognate antigen has been identified for it. Per-nucleotide qualities are absent, and no much larger clonotype sits a single base away. Using the deep immunoSEQ assay, multiplex PCR amplified TCR CDR3 regions from genomic DNA. For each cell subset, the extracted genomic DNA was distributed evenly across all wells of several immunoSEQ 96-well plates, and each plate served as one replicate. Each replicate PCR for sorted subsets received approximately 220 ng genomic DNA, equal to around 32,000 T cell genomes. Purified libraries were measured with a Qubit 3.0 fluorometer, size-checked on a Bioanalyzer 2100, and measured again with the KAPA Library Quantification kit. Each immunoSEQ 96-well plate was sequenced on its own single-read 150-cycle Illumina NextSeq 550 flow cell. The authors' pipeline ran thus. The immunoSEQ output contained only junctional sequences without quality scores, so filtering could not match that applied to full-length reads. Sequences were annotated with PyIR, a Python wrapper for IgBLAST v1.9, and V/J genes and CDR3 were assigned using IMGT germline references. Reads were removed for weak V/J assignments (E-value above 1e-6), missing CDR3, stop codons, out-of-frame junctions, or ambiguous translated residues. V3J clonotypes were defined by identical inferred V gene, J gene, and CDR3 amino acid sequence. Percentage overlap between repertoires was computed as shared unique clonotypes divided by the size of the smaller repertoire. Repertoire richness was assessed with RTK rarefaction, the Chao1 estimator, and Recon v2.1 estimates of unobserved clonotypes. For all TCRbeta clonotypes obtained by the gDNA method from a few donors, generation probabilities were computed with OLGA. TCRdb stores this immuneACCESS table with in-frame sequences only. Part of the clones is absent; in the studies checked, under half of the shortfall reflects unresolved V genes, and no reason is known for the rest. V and J calls plus clone size are reproduced from that table; the DNA served to infer D and trimming. Counted in this sample were about 2 million clones; less than 95% of them appeared once. 0.85% to 1.2% of the sample is held by the ten biggest clonotypes.

This record comes from a study of shared clonotypes between healthy human individuals (dated by TCRdb to between 2020 and 2021). In the study overall: Three men and two women, aged 18 to 49 years, made up the cohort. To estimate repertoire size and how much clonotypes are shared between individuals, the study performed deep sequencing of blood TCR repertoires from five healthy adults. Per donor, leukapheresis produced somewhere between about 0.8 and 9 billion PBMCs. To increase sequencing depth and limit assay-specific biases, TCR repertoire library preparation and sequencing were carried out by different laboratories using diverse techniques. For each donor, CD4 naive and CD4 memory were each given three plates, CD8 naive was given two plates, and CD8 memory was given one plate. The investigation overall reported the following: Incomplete sequencing was indicated by rarefaction of sorted-subset datasets, despite the large sequencing depth. Compared with non-shared clonotypes, the clonotypes found in all four sorted-subset donors had higher generation probabilities. The small number of donors limited the genetic and exposure-history diversity represented. Naive subsets generally had larger estimated clonotype richness than memory subsets did. When a handful of donors were compared, the shared fraction of clonotypes was roughly 4.8% for naive CD4, 3% to 4% for naive CD8, 2.3% for memory CD4, and 0.35% to 0.4% for memory CD8. Pairwise subsampling indicated that sequencing depth was expected to affect the degree of clonotype sharing among donors. Sampling was restricted to blood, and TCR repertoires in tissues likely differ from the TCR repertoires found in blood.

CD8 naive samples consisted of CD45RO-negative cells that were positively selected for CCR7, yielding a CD45RA+CCR7+ population without TemRA cells. The donors were healthy, HIV-negative adults who had no recently reported acute infections or vaccinations. Every donor was a Caucasian adult residing in Nashville, Tennessee, USA. After blood collection by leukapheresis, PBMCs were isolated using Ficoll-Histopaque density gradient centrifugation and then cryopreserved in the vapor phase of liquid nitrogen. Analytical flow cytometry was used to check the purity and quantity of each magnetically sorted T cell population. From each sorted fraction, genomic DNA was isolated and quantified by UV absorbance on a Nanodrop 2000c. Taken from cysteine to phenylalanine, the CDR3 has 11 residues. CDR3 DNA is the only sequence kept; it has 33 bases, read in frame from the first base. Trimming at the junction amounts to 7 bases on V and 4 bases on J, and the germline ends lie 5 bases apart. The CDR1 and CDR2 encoded by the germline V gene are SGHVS and FQNEAQ.

Source material: naive CD8+ T cells sorted from blood. The cell subset or site label corresponds to: CD45RA+CCR7+. The rearranged chain carries TRBV7-8 and TRBJ1-3, with the D gene uncertain. The receptor's source is a man aged 18 to 29 in good health. The sequenced DNA is TGTGCCAGCACCTGGGGAAACACCATATATTTT. Its coded protein is CASTWGNTIYF.